The 6 T cell receptor beta chains below were found in one sample sequenced in a study of monozygotic twins with inflammatory bowel disease. TCRdb re-called the 5' RACE reads, yielding one record per CDR3 amino acid sequence without DNA. Recorded for this sample: some 150,000 distinct CDR3 sequences. The sequenced material came from blood. The receptors originated from a human donor with ulcerative colitis or Crohn's disease, or a healthy co-twin of an affected twin (not recorded which).

This chain connects TRBV18 to TRBJ1-5. The CDR3 covers 16 residues. The germline CDR1 and CDR2 sequences are KGHSH and LQKENI. The chain's CDR3 is CASSPSPVSGNQPQHF.

V and J are TRBV6-1 and TRBJ1-6. Germline CDR1 and CDR2: MNHNS and SASEGT. This CDR3 contains 14 residues. The CDR3 is CASSPTPVNSPLHF.

The J gene is TRBJ2-7, the V gene TRBV29-1; TCRdb returns TRBD1, unconfirmable since there is no DNA. Germline-derived CDR1 and CDR2 are SQVTM and ANQGSEA. The CDR3 is made up of 12 amino acids. The CDR3 here is CSVIDRAYEQYF.

This chain links TRBV3-1 with TRBJ2-1; TCRdb reports TRBD1, a call that lacks DNA to check it against. There are 15 residues in the CDR3. Germline loops: CDR1 LGHDT, CDR2 YNNKEL (reference sequence). CDR3 sequence reads: CASSQEDRGEHEQFF.

The gene calls are TRBV29-1 and TRBJ2-1; the D call of TRBD2 rests on TCRdb alone, since no DNA is present to check it. The CDR3 runs 14 residues. The germline gives CDR1 SQVTM, CDR2 ANQGSEA. CDR3 sequence: CSVLAGGGSNEQFF.

The chain carries TRBV7-6 and TRBJ2-3. Looked up from germline, CDR1 is SGHVS and CDR2 is FNYEAQ. The CDR3 runs to 15 residues. The CDR3 here is CASSLAGWRTDTQYF.